Presented here are 28 T cell receptor beta chains from one specimen sequenced in a study of T cell responses to AZD1222 COVID-19 vaccine (dated by TCRdb to the early 2020s). The sample's time point, from its label and the paper: baseline before first vaccination. Libraries came from the immunoSEQ multiplex PCR assay. TCRdb holds this immuneACCESS table with in-frame rearrangements only. Some clones are missing; in checked studies, unresolved V genes explain under half, and the rest has no known cause. This sample has approximately 89,000 clones in its table, and about 88% of those were observed once. The top ten hold 13% of the sample. The material sequenced was peripheral blood, taken on day 0 of AZD1222 vaccination. These receptors all stem from an adult in good health.

The chain carries TRBV7-8 and TRBJ1-6; D gene unclear. V shed 5 bases and J shed 10 bases, with 12 bases lying between them. This CDR3 spans 13 amino acids. From germline, CDR1 is SGHVS and CDR2 FQNEAQ. The CDR3 DNA reads TGTGCCAGCAGCCGGGAAGGCGGCTCACCCCTCCACTTT. Its protein product is CASSREGGSPLHF.

This clone was counted once. The rearrangement uses TRBV19 and TRBJ2-1; 13 nucleotides align to TRBD2. Germline V lookup: CDR1 LNHDA, CDR2 SQIVND (reference sequence). The CDR3 has 17 residues. V gave up 4 bases and J gave up 3 bases; unmatched junction bases: 6. The DNA of the CDR3 is TGTGCCAGTAGTACCCGGGGACTAGCGGGGCACTACAATGAGCAGTTCTTC. It encodes CASSTRGLAGHYNEQFF.

The chain uses TRBV5-4 and TRBJ2-7; 9 bases are shared with TRBD1. The CDR3 totals 15 residues. Unmatched junction bases numbered 7, after V lost 3 bases and J lost 3 bases. CDR1 is SGHNT, CDR2 YYREEE, per germline (reference sequence). For the CDR3, the DNA is TGTGCCAGCAGCTCACCCGGGACAGGGCGCTACGAGCAGTACTTC. As protein: CASSSPGTGRYEQYF.

This clone came up once. V is TRBV3-1 (or the pseudogene TRBV3-2) and J is TRBJ1-6; D is unresolved. Germline V CDR1 and CDR2: LGHDT, YNNKEL (reference sequence). The CDR3 totals 16 residues. Deletions cut 2 bases from V and 2 bases from J, with 10 bases between. DNA for the CDR3: TGTGCCAGCAGCCAACCCGACGGAACCTATAATTCACCCCTCCACTTT. This gives the protein CASSQPDGTYNSPLHF.

This clone has more than one count but fewer than ten. The CDR3 nucleotides are TGTGCCAGCAGCGACGGACCTAATTCACCCCTCCACTTT. Its translation is CASSDGPNSPLHF. This chain uses TRBV11-2 with TRBJ1-6; no firm D call. This CDR3 is built from 13 residues. Germline CDR1 is SGHAT and CDR2 is FQNNGV. Trimming left V 5 bases short and J 6 bases short, with 8 bases between.

CDR3 in DNA: TGTGCTAGTGGTTCGGGGACAGGGACCTACGAGCAGTACTTC. It encodes CASGSGTGTYEQYF. The chain joins TRBV12-5 to TRBJ2-7; 9 positions match TRBD1. Looked up from germline, CDR1 is LGHNT and CDR2 is FRNRAP. The CDR3 consists of 14 residues. V was clipped by 4 bases and J by 2 bases; unmatched bases: 3.

The chain uses TRBV11-2 and TRBJ2-2; 12 nucleotides align to TRBD2. CDR1 SGHAT and CDR2 FQNNGV come from the germline V gene. After removal of 4 bases from V and 6 bases from J, the junction contained 6 bases not matched to a gene. This CDR3 is 16 amino acids long. CDR3 region: CASSYGLAGWAGELFF. CDR3 bases: TGTGCCAGCAGCTACGGACTAGCGGGGTGGGCCGGGGAGCTGTTTTTT.

CDR3 in DNA: TGTGCCAGCAGCGTAGGGGGGGGCGTAGGCAATGAGCAGTTCTTC. It is translated as CASSVGGGVGNEQFF. This rearrangement joins TRBV9 to TRBJ2-1, with a possible D match to TRBD2 (7 bases). The CDR3 is 15 amino acids. Germline V CDR1 and CDR2: SGDLS, YYNGEE. V lost 0 bases and J lost 6, with 13 bases in between. Using reference TRBV9 and TRBJ2-1 for the parts outside the CDR3, the full variable domain is DSGVTQTPKHLITATGQRVTLRCSPRSGDLSVYWYQQSLDQGLQFLIQYYNGEERAKGNILERFSAQQFPDLHSELNLSSLELGDSALYFCASSVGGGVGNEQFFGPGTRLTVL.

The rearrangement uses TRBV11-3 and TRBJ2-3, with 7 bases fitting TRBD1. CDR3 length: 14 amino acids. CDR1 and CDR2 from the germline V gene are SGHNT and YENEEA. J lost 6 bases, V lost 1 base, and 4 bases had no gene match. As DNA, the CDR3 is TGTGCCAGCAGCTTAGGACAGGGTGGGGATACGCAGTATTTT. Translation gives CASSLGQGGDTQYF.

The chain uses TRBV7-3 and TRBJ2-3; TRBD2 agrees at 11 bases. This CDR3 region has 16 residues. The V gene end was trimmed by 5 bases and the J gene end by 4 bases; junction bases not matched to a gene: 8. Germline CDR1 and CDR2: SGHTA and FQGTGA. CDR3 sequence (DNA): TGTGCCAGCAGCGCTGTAGCGGGGGGGCTCTCAGATACGCAGTATTTT. Amino acid sequence: CASSAVAGGLSDTQYF.

This clone was detected once. The chain combines TRBV19 with TRBJ1-1; perhaps TRBD1 as D (5 bases). CDR1 LNHDA and CDR2 SQIVND come from the germline V gene (reference sequence). The CDR3 runs 13 residues. The V end lost 7 bases, the J end lost 2 bases, and 11 bases lay between the germline ends. DNA for the CDR3: TGTGCCAGTACCGCTGGGGGAAACACTGAAGCTTTCTTT. This encodes CASTAGGNTEAFF.

DNA of the CDR3: TGTGCCTGCAACAGGGGGGTTAGCTCCTACGAGCAGTACTTC. Residues: CACNRGVSSYEQYF. This rearrangement joins TRBV30 to TRBJ2-7; 8 positions agree with TRBD1. The trim removed 6 bases at V and 0 bases at J, leaving 7 bases unmatched. CDR1 and CDR2 (germline): GTSNPN, SVGIG (reference sequence). The CDR3 length is 14 residues. Full variable domain (rest looked up from reference TRBV30 and TRBJ2-7): SQTIHQWPATLVQPVGSPLSLECTVEGTSNPNLYWYRQAAGRGLQLLFYSVGIGQISSEVPQNLSASRPQDRQFILSSKKLLLSDSGFYLCACNRGVSSYEQYFGPGTRLTVT.

The CDR3 is CASSIDRGRETQYF. CDR3 bases: TGTGCCAGTAGTATAGACAGGGGGCGCGAGACCCAGTACTTC. This chain uses TRBV19 with TRBJ2-5, with 8 bases fitting TRBD1. The CDR3 runs 14 residues. Germline-derived CDR1 and CDR2 are LNHDA and SQIVND (reference sequence). V lost 0 bases to trimming and J lost 5 bases; unmatched junction nucleotides: 2.

The V and J genes are TRBV11-2 and TRBJ2-7, with TRBD1 identical over 10 bases. J lost 3 bases, V lost 3 bases, and 5 bases had no gene match. The CDR3 covers 15 residues. Germline loops: CDR1 SGHAT, CDR2 FQNNGV. The CDR3 is CASSFWTGGDYEQYF. CDR3 coding DNA: TGTGCCAGCAGCTTCTGGACAGGGGGGGACTACGAGCAGTACTTC.

This clone was detected only once. The chain recombines TRBV7-3 with TRBJ2-1; TRBD1 is a possible D gene (5 bases). The CDR3 runs 14 residues. The V gene's germline CDR1 is SGHTA and CDR2 FQGTGA. Between the trimmed V and J ends, which lost 2 bases and 6 bases, there was a span of 11 bases. CDR3 amino acids: CASSLSRVGNEQFF. The CDR3, as DNA: TGTGCCAGCAGCTTATCCAGGGTCGGCAATGAGCAGTTCTTC.

The rearrangement joins TRBV11-3 to TRBJ2-7; no firm D call. The ends were cut back, 5 bases at V and 3 bases at J, with 11 bases in the middle. This CDR3 is built from 13 residues. Germline loops: CDR1 SGHNT, CDR2 YENEEA. The CDR3 region is CASSLGPNYEQYF. CDR3 nucleotide sequence: TGTGCCAGCAGCCTCGGACCCAACTACGAGCAGTACTTC.

The chain has TRBV6-2 or TRBV6-3 and TRBJ2-7, with D possibly being TRBD2 (6 bases). Germline V gene data show CDR1 as MNHEY and CDR2 as SVGEGT. The CDR3 runs 14 residues. Trimming removed 4 bases from V and 13 bases from J, with 23 bases in between. CDR3 sequence (DNA): TGTGCCAGCAGTTTGGTAGCGGAGACACACCCGACATACTTC. Translation gives CASSLVAETHPTYF.

The V and J genes are TRBV9 and TRBJ2-1; 8 bases are a match to TRBD1. Germline lookup yields CDR1 SGDLS and CDR2 YYNGEE. The CDR3 is 20 residues long. V dropped 1 base and J dropped 6; count of bases not matched to a gene: 21. The CDR3 nucleotides are TGTGCCAGCAGCGTATCGTCCCGAGTGGCAGGGGGCGCGCTCGGCAATGAGCAGTTCTTC. Translation: CASSVSSRVAGGALGNEQFF.

The CDR3, as DNA: TGTGCCAGGACGAAGATACAATGGGAAAAACTGTTTTTT. Translating gives CARTKIQWEKLFF. The genes are TRBV19 and TRBJ1-4, with D hard to call. Germline V gene sequence: CDR1 LNHDA, CDR2 SQIVND (reference sequence). Trimming pared 9 bases from V and 8 bases from J, leaving 16 bases between. The CDR3 runs 13 residues.

CDR3 in amino acids: CASSREGIGELFF. CDR3 nucleotides: TGTGCCAGCAGTAGGGAGGGGATCGGGGAGCTGTTTTTT. The chain employs TRBV27 and TRBJ2-2, with 7 bases fitting TRBD2. The V segment lost 5 bases and the J segment 7 bases; nucleotides outside the gene matches: 4. Germline-derived CDR1 and CDR2 are MNHEY and SMNVEV (reference sequence). This CDR3 has 13 amino acids.

The rearrangement uses TRBV7-8 and TRBJ1-5; D is perhaps TRBD1 (6 bases). Germline assignment: CDR1 SGHVS and CDR2 FQNEAQ. This CDR3 region has 16 residues. Trimming stripped 1 base from V and 6 bases from J, with 16 bases between. CDR3 in amino acids: CASSLVGGGSVQPQHF. For the CDR3, the DNA is TGTGCCAGCAGCTTAGTTGGCGGGGGCTCTGTTCAGCCCCAGCATTTT.

The chain links TRBV11-3 to TRBJ2-3, with 9 bases lining up with TRBD2. The CDR3 is 16 amino acids. Unmatched junction bases numbered 8, after V lost 5 bases and J lost 2 bases. The germline gives CDR1 SGHNT, CDR2 YENEEA. This CDR3 reads CASSPRTSDSTDTQYF. The CDR3 bases are TGTGCCAGCAGCCCCCGGACTAGCGATTCCACAGATACGCAGTATTTT.

The chain uses TRBV4-3 and TRBJ2-5, with D tentatively TRBD2 (5 bases). The CDR3 extends over 15 amino acids. Trimming left V 0 bases short and J 4 bases short, with 12 bases between. Germline V gene lookup returns CDR1 LGHNA and CDR2 YSLEER. In DNA form, the CDR3 reads TGCGCCAGCAGCCAAGATGGCCTAGCCGCAGAGACCCAGTACTTC. Protein: CASSQDGLAAETQYF.

This chain connects TRBV5-1 to TRBJ2-5, with D possibly being TRBD1 (5 bases). Germline V gene lookup returns CDR1 SGHRS and CDR2 YFSETQ. This CDR3 is built from 13 residues. V was shortened by 1 base and J by 3 bases, with 7 bases between the two germline ends. The CDR3 DNA reads TGCGCCAGCAGCTTGAGACAGAAAGAGACCCAGTACTTC. Translated, it gives CASSLRQKETQYF. The whole variable domain, remainder taken from reference TRBV5-1 and TRBJ2-5, is KAGVTQTPRYLIKTRGQQVTLSCSPISGHRSVSWYQQTPGQGLQFLFEYFSETQRNKGNFPGRFSGRQFSNSRSEMNVSTLELGDSALYLCASSLRQKETQYFGPGTRLLVL.

V is TRBV15 and J is TRBJ1-4; D might be TRBD1 (5 bases). CDR1 LNHNV and CDR2 YYDKDF come from the germline V gene (reference sequence). The V end lost 0 bases, the J end lost 0 bases, and 8 bases lay between the germline ends. This CDR3 spans 16 amino acids. The CDR3 region is CATSRDGGATNEKLFF. The DNA of the CDR3 is TGTGCCACCAGCAGAGATGGGGGGGCAACTAATGAAAAACTGTTTTTT.

This chain uses TRBV6-6 with TRBJ2-5; 11 bases fit TRBD1. Germline values: CDR1 MNHNY, CDR2 SVGAGI (reference sequence). J lost 6 bases, V lost 5 bases, and 11 bases had no gene match. CDR3 length: 16 residues. The chain's CDR3 is CASSRGGQGDSKTQYF. The CDR3 DNA follows: TGTGCCAGCAGTCGAGGGGGACAGGGGGATTCGAAGACCCAGTACTTC.

V gene TRBV2 combines with J gene TRBJ1-4, with D perhaps matching TRBD1 (5 bases). Germline loops: CDR1 SNHLY, CDR2 FYNNEI. Trimming pared 6 bases from V and 0 bases from J, leaving 11 bases between. The CDR3 loop spans 15 amino acids. The CDR3 DNA is TGTGCCAGCAGGCCCCAAGGGGCAACTAATGAAAAACTGTTTTTT. It encodes CASRPQGATNEKLFF.

The V gene is TRBV7-8, the J gene TRBJ2-7; the match to TRBD1 covers 8 bases. With V trimmed by 1 base and J by 1 base, 12 bases remained unmatched. CDR1 SGHVS and CDR2 FQNEAQ come from the germline V gene. This CDR3 is 18 amino acids long. CDR3 sequence (DNA): TGTGCCAGCAGCTTAGTGGTGTCGACAGGGGAGAATTCCTACGAGCAGTACTTC. This gives the protein CASSLVVSTGENSYEQYF.